The 22 T cell receptor beta chains presented below share a single source sample, sequenced in a study of early T cells in non-severe SARS-CoV-2 infection. TCRdb analysed the 5' RACE reads with MiXCR anew, one entry per CDR3 protein. The sample holds 65,000 to 75,000 distinct CDR3 sequences, roughly 12% seen once. The sample taken for sequencing was whole blood. The source is an adult who was a healthcare worker with PCR-confirmed SARS-CoV-2 infection or an uninfected control (not recorded which).

V usage is TRBV7-8 and J usage is TRBJ2-2; 9 positions match TRBD2. Germline CDR1 and CDR2: SGHVS and FQNEAQ. V shed 6 bases and J 7 bases; nucleotides not matched to a gene: 12. This CDR3 spans 16 amino acids. Here the CDR3 reads CASRDGLARNGGELFF. CDR3 in DNA: TGTGCCAGCAGGGATGGACTAGCGAGGAATGGCGGGGAGCTGTTTTTT.

For this clonotype: This may come from a read error, since a much larger clone is one base off. The rearrangement joins TRBV5-6 to TRBJ2-3; TRBD2 matches 7 bases. The CDR3 consists of 16 residues. Germline loops: CDR1 SGHDT, CDR2 YYEEEE. The CDR3 DNA reads as TGTGTCAGCAGCCTAGGACTAGACCGAGCGTCAGATACGCAGTATTTT. Protein sequence: CVSSLGLDRASDTQYF.

Only a few counts were recorded for this clonotype. This chain joins TRBV9 and TRBJ2-2; D unresolved. V dropped 0 bases and J dropped 4 bases, with 4 bases sitting between them. Per germline, CDR1 SGDLS and CDR2 YYNGEE. The CDR3 is 13 amino acids. The CDR3 region has the DNA TGTGCCAGCAGCGTAGGGTCCACCGGGGAGCTGTTTTTT. Translation gives CASSVGSTGELFF.

This clonotype appeared many times. The chain joins TRBV7-9 to TRBJ2-1, with 7 positions matching TRBD1. Germline CDR1 reads SEHNR; CDR2 reads FQNEAQ (reference sequence). The CDR3 length is 14 residues. V was clipped by 5 bases and J by 7 bases; unmatched bases: 8. CDR3 sequence (DNA): TGTGCCAGCAGCCCGACAGGGAACAGTAATGAGCAGTTCTTC. Translation gives CASSPTGNSNEQFF.

As to this clonotype: Being one base from a much bigger clone, this may be a read error. The gene calls are TRBV29-1 and TRBJ2-7; 8 bases line up with TRBD1. The germline gives CDR1 SQVTM, CDR2 ANQGSEA. The length of the CDR3 is 12 residues. The CDR3 DNA reads TGCAGCGGGGGACAGGCGGGCTACGAGCAGAACTTC. It translates to CSGGQAGYEQNF.

This clonotype was detected many times. This chain uses TRBV7-9 with TRBJ2-7; 8 bases fit TRBD2. V gave up 4 bases and J gave up 6 bases; unmatched junction bases: 8. The CDR3 has 14 residues. Germline lookup yields CDR1 SEHNR and CDR2 FQNEAQ (reference sequence). The CDR3 DNA reads as TGTGCCAGCAGCTATAGCGGGACCGGGGGCGAGCAGTACTTC. Residues: CASSYSGTGGEQYF.

V usage is TRBV10-1 and J usage is TRBJ2-2, with TRBD1 matching 9 bases. V was pared by 10 bases and J by 6 bases, with 6 bases of the junction left unmatched. CDR1 is WNHNN and CDR2 is SYGVQD in the germline V gene (reference sequence). The CDR3 sequence is 13 residues long. The CDR3 bases are TGCGCCACTGGGACAGGGAGGCCCGGGGAGCTGTTTTTT. It codes for CATGTGRPGELFF.

This clonotype came up a few times. The chain carries TRBV3-1 and TRBJ1-5; the match to TRBD1 covers 7 bases. Trimming took 1 base from V and 7 from J; bases not matched to a gene: 7. The V gene's germline CDR1 is LGHDT and CDR2 YNNKEL (reference sequence). CDR3 length: 15 amino acids. CDR3 DNA: TGTGCCAGCAGCCAAGGGGTGGCAGGGGGACAGCCCCAGCATTTT. As protein: CASSQGVAGGQPQHF.

This clonotype has a count of ten or more. The V call is TRBV5-4, the J call TRBJ1-6, with D tentatively TRBD1 (5 bases). Trimming removed 2 bases from V and 0 bases from J, with 15 bases in between. CDR3 length: 18 amino acids. Germline loops: CDR1 SGHNT, CDR2 YYREEE (reference sequence). The CDR3 coding sequence is TGTGCCAGCAGCTTTCGGACATCCCGAAGCTCCTATAATTCACCCCTCCACTTT. Translation gives CASSFRTSRSSYNSPLHF.

The V and J genes are TRBV5-1 and TRBJ1-1; 7 nucleotides line up with TRBD1. The CDR3 loop spans 15 amino acids. Germline V gives CDR1 SGHRS, CDR2 YFSETQ. The V gene end was trimmed by 4 bases and the J gene end by 1 base; junction bases not matched to a gene: 7. CDR3 nucleotides: TGCGCCAGCAGCCTGGACAGGCCCCGGAACACTGAAGCTTTCTTT. Its translation is CASSLDRPRNTEAFF.

At least ten counts were recorded for this clonotype. The rearrangement links TRBV5-1 to TRBJ2-1, with 7 nucleotides matching TRBD2. The V gene end was trimmed by 3 bases and the J gene end by 0 bases; junction bases not matched to a gene: 3. The CDR3 loop spans 15 amino acids. CDR1 SGHRS and CDR2 YFSETQ come from the germline V gene. The CDR3 DNA is TGCGCCAGCAGCTCCCTAGCGGACTCCTACAATGAGCAGTTCTTC. This sequence encodes CASSSLADSYNEQFF.

This clonotype came up many times. The chain carries TRBV20-1 and TRBJ2-3; tentative D call: TRBD2 (5 bases). Germline CDR1 is DFQATT and CDR2 is SNEGSKA (reference sequence). CDR3 length equals 17 residues. The ends were cut back, 3 bases at V and 0 bases at J, with 19 bases in the middle. The CDR3 nucleotides read TGCAGTGCTAGTAGTCCCGATAGCGCCTCTAGCACAGATACGCAGTATTTT. Translating gives CSASSPDSASSTDTQYF.

The CDR3, as DNA: TGCAGCGTTGTCCCGACAGGGATCGCTTTCTTT. Protein product: CSVVPTGIAFF. V is TRBV29-1 and J is TRBJ1-1; 7 bases are a match to TRBD1. The germline V gene encodes CDR1 SQVTM and CDR2 ANQGSEA. The CDR3 runs to 11 residues. V lost 4 bases and J lost 11; bases outside the gene matches: 7.

This clonotype was detected ten times or more. The chain combines TRBV5-1 with TRBJ2-6; TRBD1 aligns across 10 bases. Unmatched junction bases numbered 10, after V lost 3 bases and J lost 4 bases. CDR3 length: 18 residues. Germline V CDR1 and CDR2: SGHRS, YFSETQ. The CDR3: CASSSQTGGRIGANVLTF. CDR3 coding DNA: TGCGCCAGCAGCTCGCAGACAGGGGGCAGGATCGGGGCCAACGTCCTGACTTTC.

The chain carries TRBV6-5 and TRBJ2-7; D possibly uses TRBD1 or TRBD2 (5 bases each). From germline, CDR1 is MNHEY and CDR2 SVGAGI. This CDR3 is built from 14 residues. Between the trimmed V and J ends, which lost 0 bases and 6 bases, there was a span of 12 bases. The CDR3 DNA reads as TGTGCCAGCAGTTACTCGATGAGGGGCGGCGAGCAGTACTTC. This gives the protein CASSYSMRGGEQYF.

There are many counts of this clonotype. The chain combines TRBV10-3 with TRBJ2-6; 15 bases match TRBD2. The germline V gene encodes CDR1 ENHRY and CDR2 SYGVKD. The CDR3 consists of 18 residues. V lost 4 bases, J lost 2 bases, and 3 bases stayed unmatched. The CDR3: CAISAGLAGGTGANVLTF. CDR3 bases: TGTGCCATCAGTGCGGGACTAGCGGGAGGAACTGGGGCCAACGTCCTGACTTTC.

This clonotype was seen repeatedly, ten times or more. The CDR3 loop reads CASSPTDRGRRSNQPQHF. The DNA of the CDR3 is TGTGCCAGTAGTCCGACGGACAGGGGGAGAAGAAGCAATCAGCCCCAGCATTTT. The V and J genes are TRBV19 and TRBJ1-5; TRBD1 matches at 10 bases. J lost 1 base, V lost 5 bases, and 11 bases had no gene match. This CDR3 has 18 amino acids. CDR1 and CDR2 (germline): LNHDA, SQIVND (reference sequence).

The CDR3 sequence is CSAPQGHEQYF. The CDR3 DNA reads as TGCAGTGCTCCTCAGGGCCACGAGCAGTACTTC. The chain links TRBV20-1 to TRBJ2-7; the D gene is possibly TRBD1 (5 bases). Germline V lookup: CDR1 DFQATT, CDR2 SNEGSKA (reference sequence). The CDR3 runs 11 residues. V lost 5 bases, J lost 5 bases, and 10 bases lay in between.

This chain joins TRBV19 and TRBJ1-4; 8 nucleotides match TRBD1. The CDR3 contains 14 residues. Germline assignment: CDR1 LNHDA and CDR2 SQIVND (reference sequence). V shed 6 bases and J 2 bases; nucleotides not matched to a gene: 2. CDR3 in DNA: TGTGCCAGTAGCCCAGGGGGCACTAATGAAAAACTGTTTTTT. As protein: CASSPGGTNEKLFF.

This clonotype showed up just a few times. J is TRBJ2-5 and V is TRBV7-3; D is possibly TRBD1 (5 bases). Germline assignment: CDR1 SGHTA and CDR2 FQGTGA. The CDR3 is 13 amino acids. The V end lost 6 bases, the J end lost 5 bases, and 13 bases lay between the germline ends. CDR3 DNA sequence: TGTGCCAGCAGTCCAGGGATGGGGGAGACCCAGTACTTC. This encodes CASSPGMGETQYF.

The chain is built from TRBV9 and TRBJ2-7; D unresolved. The CDR3 sequence is 14 residues long. The V end was cut by 0 bases, the J end by 2 bases, with 9 bases between. Looked up from germline, CDR1 is SGDLS and CDR2 is YYNGEE. The CDR3 DNA sequence: TGTGCCAGCAGCGTAGGTACGTTCCCCTACGAGCAGTACTTC. As protein: CASSVGTFPYEQYF. Looking up the rest from reference TRBV9 and TRBJ2-7 gives the full variable domain: DSGVTQTPKHLITATGQRVTLRCSPRSGDLSVYWYQQSLDQGLQFLIQYYNGEERAKGNILERFSAQQFPDLHSELNLSSLELGDSALYFCASSVGTFPYEQYFGPGTRLTVT.

The genes are TRBV3-2 and TRBJ1-3. TRBV3-2 is a pseudogene locus. CDR3 length: 15 residues. The CDR3 loop reads CASSQVRSSGNTIYF. The CDR3 bases are TGTGCCAGCAGCCAAGTCCGTAGCTCTGGAAACACCATATATTTT.